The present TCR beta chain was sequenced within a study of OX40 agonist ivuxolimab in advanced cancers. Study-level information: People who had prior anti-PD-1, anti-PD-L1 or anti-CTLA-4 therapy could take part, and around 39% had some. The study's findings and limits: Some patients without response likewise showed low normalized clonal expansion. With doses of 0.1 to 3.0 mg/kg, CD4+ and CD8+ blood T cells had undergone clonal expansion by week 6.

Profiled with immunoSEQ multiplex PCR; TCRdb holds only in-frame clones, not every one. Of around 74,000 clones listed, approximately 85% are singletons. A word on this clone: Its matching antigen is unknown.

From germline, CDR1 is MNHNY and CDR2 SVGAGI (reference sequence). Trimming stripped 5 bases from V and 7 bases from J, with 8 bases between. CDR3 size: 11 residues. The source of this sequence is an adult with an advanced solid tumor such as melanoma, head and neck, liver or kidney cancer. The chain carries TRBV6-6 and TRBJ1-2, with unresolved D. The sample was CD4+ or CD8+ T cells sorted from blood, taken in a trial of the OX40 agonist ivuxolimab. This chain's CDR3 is CASSDGFGYTF. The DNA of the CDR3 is TGTGCCAGCAGTGATGGGTTTGGCTACACCTTC.